Each of the 23 T cell receptor beta chains below was sequenced from the same sample in a study of blood T cell repertoires in COVID-19. Only in-frame clones appear in the TCRdb table, and some are missing; sequencing was by immunoSEQ multiplex PCR. Of approximately 140,000 clones detected, around 83% appear once; the ten largest clones hold less than 9%. The sequenced sample consisted of peripheral blood. The receptors stem from a man between 25 and 39 years old with COVID-19, enrolled during active disease.

There are many counts of this clone. The chain joins TRBV9 to TRBJ2-1; 9 bases are a match to TRBD1. Trimming removed 4 bases from V and 10 bases from J; junction bases left unmatched: 9. The germline V gene has CDR1 SGDLS and CDR2 YYNGEE. The CDR3 contains 14 residues. CDR3 loop: CASSSRDRVDEQFF. In DNA form, the CDR3 reads TGTGCCAGCAGCTCCCGGGACAGGGTCGACGAGCAGTTCTTC.

This chain connects TRBV2 to TRBJ2-7; 10 bases are a match to TRBD2. V shed 3 bases, J shed 4 bases, and the junction held 6 bases outside the gene matches. This CDR3 has 15 residues. Germline values: CDR1 SNHLY, CDR2 FYNNEI. As DNA, the CDR3 is TGTGCCAGCAGTGATCAGCGGGAGGGCCGATACGAGCAGTACTTC. Translating gives CASSDQREGRYEQYF.

The V call is TRBV2, the J call TRBJ1-2; a possible D gene is TRBD1 (6 bases). This CDR3 has 14 amino acids. Germline assignment: CDR1 SNHLY and CDR2 FYNNEI. Trimming removed 4 bases from V and 4 bases from J, with 13 bases in between. The CDR3 sequence: CASSAGGASYGYTF. CDR3 DNA: TGTGCCAGCAGTGCTGGGGGGGCAAGCTATGGCTACACCTTC.

This chain joins TRBV28 and TRBJ1-6; 7 positions match TRBD1. This CDR3 region has 16 residues. Germline V gene data show CDR1 as MDHEN and CDR2 as SYDVKM. Germline trimming cut 6 bases from V and 9 bases from J; bases unmatched to any gene: 14. CDR3 amino acids: CASRGGQRLTGSPLHF. The CDR3 DNA reads TGTGCCAGCAGGGGGGGACAGCGTCTCACAGGTTCACCCCTCCACTTT.

This sequence joins TRBV12-3 or TRBV12-4 and TRBJ2-7; 7 nucleotides align to TRBD1. The CDR3 is 13 amino acids. Trimming cost V 5 bases and J 2 bases; bases outside gene matches: 3. The CDR3 protein is CASSGDRTYEQYF. In DNA, the CDR3 is TGTGCCAGCAGTGGGGACAGAACCTACGAGCAGTACTTC.

This chain uses TRBV3-1 (or the pseudogene TRBV3-2) with TRBJ2-7; D is ambiguous. The CDR3 totals 12 residues. V was cut by 0 bases and J by 7 bases, with 7 bases left in between. Germline CDR1 is LGHDT and CDR2 is YNNKEL (reference sequence). Here the CDR3 DNA reads TGTGCCAGCAGCCAAGAGCTAGTGGAGCAGTACTTC. Protein: CASSQELVEQYF.

This rearrangement joins TRBV7-9 to TRBJ2-1; TRBD1 matches at 9 bases. The V gene's germline CDR1 is SEHNR and CDR2 FQNEAQ (reference sequence). The CDR3 totals 13 residues. J gave up 8 bases and V 9 bases, and 8 bases lay outside the gene matches. DNA of the CDR3: TGTGCCAGTGGGACAGGGTTCCACGATGAGCAGTTCTTC. It is translated as CASGTGFHDEQFF.

The gene calls are TRBV7-6 and TRBJ2-3, with 7 nucleotides matching TRBD2. Germline V gene data show CDR1 as SGHVS and CDR2 as FNYEAQ. The length of the CDR3 is 15 residues. Germline trimming cut 5 bases from V and 3 bases from J; bases unmatched to any gene: 8. CDR3 residues: CASSPDGRETDTQYF. As DNA, the CDR3 is TGTGCCAGCAGCCCAGACGGGCGGGAGACAGATACGCAGTATTTT.

The chain carries TRBV30 and TRBJ1-6; a possible D gene is TRBD1 (5 bases). Trimming left V 5 bases short and J 6 bases short, with 11 bases between. Germline V gene lookup returns CDR1 GTSNPN and CDR2 SVGIG (reference sequence). This CDR3 is 13 amino acids long. CDR3 coding DNA: TGTGCCTGGGGGGCGGGGGTTAATTCACCCCTCCACTTT. Protein sequence: CAWGAGVNSPLHF.

This clone was found once. This specimen includes other DNA sequences encoding the same CDR3. The J gene is TRBJ1-2, the V gene TRBV18, with TRBD1 matching over 9 bases. After removal of 6 bases from V and 5 bases from J, the junction contained 7 bases not matched to a gene. CDR1 and CDR2 (germline): KGHSH, LQKENI. The CDR3 is 14 amino acids. The CDR3 is CASSPPGQGYGYTF. Written as DNA, the CDR3 is TGTGCCAGCTCCCCCCCGGGACAGGGATATGGCTACACCTTC.

This clone was recorded only once. The chain recombines TRBV19 with TRBJ1-1; no definite D call. The germline V gene encodes CDR1 LNHDA and CDR2 SQIVND (reference sequence). This CDR3 is 14 amino acids long. Deletions cut 5 bases from V and 0 bases from J, with 10 bases between. Here the CDR3 reads CASSGTVLNTEAFF. The CDR3 coding sequence is TGTGCCAGTAGTGGCACAGTTTTGAACACTGAAGCTTTCTTT.

A single count supports this clone. The chain links TRBV24-1 to TRBJ1-2; D is perhaps TRBD1 (6 bases). The CDR3 loop spans 15 amino acids. Germline values: CDR1 KGHDR, CDR2 SFDVKD. With 3 bases removed from V and 3 bases from J, the gap between germline ends came to 13 bases. CDR3 nucleotides: TGTGCCACCAGTGATGCGGGGGGGCAGGACTATGGCTACACCTTC. It translates to CATSDAGGQDYGYTF.

The chain is built from TRBV9 and TRBJ1-2; TRBD1 aligns across 12 bases. V lost 3 bases, J lost 4 bases, and 1 base stayed unmatched. CDR1 and CDR2 from the germline V gene are SGDLS and YYNGEE. The CDR3 has 14 amino acids. The CDR3 is CASSAGQGAYGYTF. CDR3 sequence (DNA): TGTGCCAGCAGCGCGGGACAGGGGGCCTATGGCTACACCTTC.

The chain links TRBV11-2 to TRBJ2-7; maybe TRBD1 (6 bases). Germline CDR1 is SGHAT and CDR2 is FQNNGV. The CDR3 has 15 residues. V was clipped by 4 bases and J by 9 bases, with 22 bases between them. This CDR3 is CASSWVPGQTSWQYF. CDR3 sequence (DNA): TGTGCCAGCAGCTGGGTTCCGGGACAAACGTCCTGGCAGTACTTC.

Only one count was recorded for this clone. This chain joins TRBV18 and TRBJ2-1, with 8 bases aligning to TRBD2. This CDR3 is built from 15 residues. Looked up from germline, CDR1 is KGHSH and CDR2 is LQKENI. The junction had 7 bases not matched to a gene; V was cut back by 3 bases and J by 6 bases. The CDR3 here is CASSPQRGPLNEQFF. CDR3 nucleotide sequence: TGTGCCAGCTCACCTCAGCGGGGGCCCCTCAATGAGCAGTTCTTC.

In its sample, this clone was seen a few times. This chain links TRBV6-1 with TRBJ2-7; the match to TRBD1 covers 10 bases. Trimming took 1 base from V and 6 from J; bases not matched to a gene: 3. The germline gives CDR1 MNHNS, CDR2 SASEGT. The CDR3 length is 14 residues. CDR3: CASSEGTGGAEQYF. The CDR3 coding sequence is TGTGCCAGCAGTGAAGGGACAGGGGGGGCCGAGCAGTACTTC.

The V call is TRBV4-2, the J call TRBJ2-6, with D unclear. The CDR3 extends over 18 amino acids. CDR1 is LGHNA and CDR2 is YNFKEQ in the germline V gene. The V end lost 0 bases, the J end lost 0 bases, and 12 bases lay between the germline ends. DNA for the CDR3: TGTGCCAGCAGCCAAGATGGTAATCCCGGCTCTGGGGCCAACGTCCTGACTTTC. Translation gives CASSQDGNPGSGANVLTF.

This sequence joins TRBV6-5 and TRBJ2-5; 8 positions agree with TRBD1. CDR3 length equals 15 residues. Trimming cost V 0 bases and J 5 bases; bases outside gene matches: 5. CDR1 and CDR2 (germline): MNHEY, SVGAGI. In DNA, the CDR3 is TGTGCCAGCAGTTACTCGACAGGGGTGACGGAGACCCAGTACTTC. Protein sequence: CASSYSTGVTETQYF.

As DNA, the CDR3 is TGTGCCAGCTCACCGGGGCAGGCTGGCTACACCTTC. Its translation is CASSPGQAGYTF. The rearrangement joins TRBV18 to TRBJ1-2, with a weak D call TRBD1 (5 bases). Germline CDR1 reads KGHSH; CDR2 reads LQKENI. With 3 bases removed from V and 7 bases from J, the gap between germline ends came to 9 bases. The CDR3 loop spans 12 amino acids.

The chain carries TRBV30 and TRBJ1-4; no firm D call. Germline-derived CDR1 and CDR2 are GTSNPN and SVGIG (reference sequence). Deletions cut 2 bases from V and 7 bases from J, with 11 bases between. This CDR3 is built from 13 residues. This chain's CDR3 is CAWSRQAGEKLFF. The CDR3 DNA reads TGTGCCTGGAGTCGGCAGGCGGGTGAAAAACTGTTTTTT.

The table lists this clone with many counts. The rearrangement uses TRBV7-2 and TRBJ1-2; D unresolved. V lost 3 bases and J 7 bases, leaving 12 bases between the germline ends. The CDR3 contains 13 residues. Germline V CDR1 and CDR2: SGHTA, FQGNSA. CDR3 in amino acids: CASSLNLAGGYTF. The CDR3 DNA sequence: TGTGCCAGCAGCTTGAATCTGGCAGGTGGCTACACCTTC.

CDR3 nucleotide sequence: TGCGCCAGCAGCTTGGAAGGGACAGCCTCCTACGAGCAGTACTTC. It translates to CASSLEGTASYEQYF. This chain connects TRBV5-1 to TRBJ2-7; TRBD1 agrees at 7 bases. V shed 0 bases, J shed 0 bases, and the junction held 3 bases outside the gene matches. The germline CDR1 and CDR2 sequences are SGHRS and YFSETQ. The CDR3 consists of 15 residues.

The chain combines TRBV24-1 with TRBJ2-1; TRBD2 matches at 8 bases. Germline V CDR1 and CDR2: KGHDR, SFDVKD. Trimming took 5 bases from V and 1 from J; bases not matched to a gene: 9. CDR3 length equals 17 residues. In nucleotides, the CDR3 is TGTGCCACCAGTGCCGGACTAGCCCCTGGGTCCTACAATGAGCAGTTCTTC. Amino acid sequence: CATSAGLAPGSYNEQFF.